The TCR beta chain under discussion was sequenced for a study of T-cell reconstitution after alpha-beta-depleted transplantation in children. A library of TCRbeta sequences, prepared with unique molecular identifiers, was generated. Via MiXCR, TCRdb re-called the PCR reads, giving one row per CDR3 protein. This table holds almost 250,000 distinct CDR3 sequences, roughly 24% found once. The CDR3 covers 13 residues. V lost 4 bases to trimming and J lost 3 bases, with 10 bases between them. Germline lookup yields CDR1 WNHNN and CDR2 SYGVQD (reference sequence). For this clonotype: Its antigen is currently unknown.

Points from the study as a whole: Several hundred expanded graft clones reportedly supplied alpha-beta T cells about two months after transplant.

This sequence joins TRBV10-1 and TRBJ2-7; a weak D match, TRBD1 (6 bases). The clonotype was recovered from a girl aged 2 to 9 with Fanconi anemia, due to receive a stem cell transplant. This specimen was PBMCs, taken before TCRalphabeta/CD19-depleted stem cell transplant. The CDR3 DNA follows: TGCGCCAGCAGTGGCAGGGGTGACTACGAGCAGTACTTC. It is translated as CASSGRGDYEQYF.